The table lists the clone carrying this T cell receptor beta chain with many counts. As yet, its antigen is unknown. This sample stems from a study of T cells in Graves' hyperthyroidism and ophthalmopathy. The study, taken as a whole, reports: The authors' 13 V-J model separated ophthalmopathy from stable hyperthyroidism. The model forecast ophthalmopathy, anticipating it by a median around 6.5 months before onset.

RNA transcripts were the template for amplifying TCR beta CDR3 regions. First-round RT-PCR of the TCR CDR3 relied on the HTBI primer set. One entry per CDR3 protein results from TCRdb running MiXCR on the multiplex PCR reads. The sample has roughly 570,000 distinct CDR3 sequences, around a sixth seen once. Absent ophthalmopathy progression within 18 months defined stable Graves' hyperthyroidism. 10 ml of fresh peripheral blood supplied the PBMCs. Germline trimming cut 5 bases from V and 4 bases from J; bases unmatched to any gene: 2. Germline CDR1 SGHAT, CDR2 FQNNGV. The CDR3 sequence is 15 residues long.

This rearrangement joins TRBV11-2 to TRBJ2-2, with 12 bases that match TRBD2. Sequencing used blood. The sequence was collected from a woman aged 30 to 39 with Graves' hyperthyroidism. The CDR3 sequence: CASSATSGSTGELFF. The CDR3 nucleotides are TGTGCCAGCAGCGCGACTAGCGGGAGCACCGGGGAGCTGTTTTTT.